This entry lists 9 T cell receptor beta chains sequenced from one sample in a study of cytomegalovirus exposure and HLA in healthy donors. Amplification used 60 Vbeta primers and 13 Jbeta primers. The table came from immunoSEQ multiplex PCR; TCRdb's copy has only in-frame clones and leaves some out. The data contain 150,000 to 200,000 clones, about three quarters of them singletons. Sequencing input: PBMCs. The receptors come from a female donor in good health and CMV-seronegative.

V gene TRBV7-6 combines with J gene TRBJ1-6; D uncertain. Germline assignment: CDR1 SGHVS and CDR2 FNYEAQ. CDR3 length: 15 residues. V lost 4 bases, J lost 6 bases, and 13 bases lay in between. Here the CDR3 DNA reads TGTGCCAGCAGCTCCCCCCCCGCCGGTAATTCACCCCTCCACTTT. Protein sequence: CASSSPPAGNSPLHF. The complete variable domain, with remaining parts taken from reference TRBV7-6 and TRBJ1-6, reads GAGVSQSPRYKVTKRGQDVALRCDPISGHVSLYWYRQALGQGPEFLTYFNYEAQQDKSGLPNDRFSAERPEGSISTLTIQRTEQRDSAMYRCASSSPPAGNSPLHFGNGTRLTVT.

The rearrangement uses TRBV4-2 and TRBJ2-7; 11 bases map to TRBD1. From germline, CDR1 is LGHNA and CDR2 YNFKEQ. CDR3 length: 20 residues. The V segment lost 1 base and the J segment 4 bases; nucleotides outside the gene matches: 18. In nucleotides, the CDR3 is TGTGCCAGCAGCCAAGGAACCGGGACAGGGGGTCCCTCCATACAATACGAGCAGTACTTC. Translation: CASSQGTGTGGPSIQYEQYF.

V and J are TRBV30 and TRBJ1-6; D perhaps matches TRBD1 (6 bases). The CDR3 loop spans 15 amino acids. The germline V gene encodes CDR1 GTSNPN and CDR2 SVGIG (reference sequence). Trimming left V 0 bases short and J 7 bases short, with 13 bases between. CDR3 bases: TGTGCCTGGAGTGTACCTAGGACAGAGAATTCACCCCTCCACTTT. The encoded protein is CAWSVPRTENSPLHF.

This clone was detected a few times. The V call is TRBV7-9, the J call TRBJ2-6, with D unclear. V gave up 3 bases and J gave up 1 base, with 7 bases separating them. This CDR3 spans 15 amino acids. Germline CDR1 SEHNR, CDR2 FQNEAQ (reference sequence). The CDR3 spells CASSFQASGANVLTF. In nucleotides, the CDR3 is TGTGCCAGCAGCTTCCAGGCATCTGGGGCCAACGTCCTGACTTTC. Based on the CDR3 plus reference TRBV7-9 and TRBJ2-6, the full variable domain is DTGVSQNPRHKITKRGQNVTFRCDPISEHNRLYWYRQTLGQGPEFLTYFQNEAQLEKSRLLSDRFSAERPKGSFSTLEIQRTEQGDSAMYLCASSFQASGANVLTFGAGSRLTVL.

The chain joins TRBV18 to TRBJ2-6; D might be TRBD1 (6 bases). CDR1 is KGHSH and CDR2 is LQKENI in the germline V gene. V lost 2 bases and J 0 bases, leaving 8 bases between the germline ends. This CDR3 region has 16 residues. The CDR3 loop is CASSPAGDSGANVLTF. The CDR3, as DNA: TGTGCCAGCTCACCAGCAGGGGACTCTGGGGCCAACGTCCTGACTTTC.

CDR3 sequence: CASTLMTSGVYEQYF. DNA of the CDR3: TGTGCCAGCACCCTGATGACTAGCGGGGTCTACGAGCAGTACTTC. V is TRBV28 and J is TRBJ2-7; TRBD2 agrees at 11 bases. The CDR3 consists of 15 residues. Germline V lookup: CDR1 MDHEN, CDR2 SYDVKM. The V and J ends lost 7 bases and 3 bases, in that order; junction bases with no gene match: 8.

This rearrangement joins TRBV18 to TRBJ1-1; D call uncertain. The V end lost 1 base, the J end lost 6 bases, and 9 bases lay between the germline ends. The CDR3 has 13 residues. The germline CDR1 and CDR2 sequences are KGHSH and LQKENI. The CDR3 sequence: CASSPQVGAEAFF. The CDR3 region has the DNA TGTGCCAGCTCACCACAAGTCGGGGCTGAAGCTTTCTTT.

The chain combines TRBV10-3 with TRBJ1-1, with D possibly TRBD1 on 5 matching bases. This CDR3 contains 12 residues. Germline V gene sequence: CDR1 ENHRY, CDR2 SYGVKD. V lost 3 bases and J lost 7, with 9 bases in between. The CDR3 nucleotides are TGTGCCATCAGTGATTCGGGGGATGAAGCTTTCTTT. It translates to CAISDSGDEAFF.

Worth noting for this clone: A read error may produce the germline difference seen at one junction end. Other DNA sequences within the sample encode an identical CDR3. The V gene is TRBV7-8, the J gene TRBJ2-1; TRBD1 matches at 7 bases. From germline, CDR1 is SGHVS and CDR2 FQNEAQ. The CDR3 has 12 residues. CDR3 sequence: CASSLGQALPLF. The CDR3 DNA is TGTGCCAGCAGCCTCGGACAGGCTTTACCTCTCTTC.